Only a few counts were recorded for the clone carrying this T cell receptor (beta chain). Primed by a sample-barcoded 5' primer and a J-beta primer mix, a second PCR proceeded for about 6 to 12 cycles. One entry per CDR3 protein results from TCRdb running MiXCR on the 5' RACE reads. The table has about 1.7 million distinct CDR3 sequences, under 30% seen once; the top ten hold about 7.7%. This specimen belongs to a study of blood T cells in healthy people across ages. The wider study: About one barcoded beta molecule per two T cells was the capture yield of template switching.

Every participating donor contributed about 10 milliliters of peripheral blood through a draw. Material for sequencing was blood. This receptor was taken from a woman in her twenties or thirties in good health.

DNA of the CDR3: TGTGCCAGCAGCGATCCCACGGGACGGAAGAATTCACCCCTCCACTTT. As protein: CASSDPTGRKNSPLHF. V is TRBV5-6 and J is TRBJ1-6; a weak D match, TRBD1 (5 bases). The CDR3 has 16 residues. V was cut by 4 bases and J by 7 bases, with 18 bases left in between. Germline-derived CDR1 and CDR2 are SGHDT and YYEEEE.